A single sample gave rise to the 21 T cell receptor beta chains below, sequenced in a study of T-cell memory formation after mild COVID-19. TCRdb ran MiXCR on the 5' RACE reads and lists one entry per CDR3 protein. In the table there are about 180,000 distinct CDR3 sequences, 18% of which are singletons. Specimen: PBMCs or a T cell subset sorted from them (not recorded which). The source of these receptors is a man between 18 and 29 years old who had mild COVID-19 (a few samples of this study predate the infection). Cell type and time point are not known.

This clonotype showed up just a few times. The rearrangement uses TRBV5-1 and TRBJ2-7; no reliable D call. Germline CDR1 reads SGHRS; CDR2 reads YFSETQ. Trimming took 4 bases from V and 0 from J, leaving 11 bases between them. The CDR3 loop spans 14 amino acids. CDR3 nucleotides: TGCGCCAGCAGCCCTAACCCACCCTCCTACGAGCAGTACTTC. Translating it yields CASSPNPPSYEQYF.

This rearrangement joins TRBV20-1 to TRBJ2-5, with TRBD2 matching over 16 bases. The CDR3 length is 16 residues. Trimming removed 5 bases from V and 5 bases from J; junction bases left unmatched: 8. Per the germline V gene, CDR1 is DFQATT and CDR2 is SNEGSKA (reference sequence). The CDR3 DNA reads TGCAGTGCTTTTGGGACTAGCGGGGGGGCCTGGGAGACCCAGTACTTC. Residues: CSAFGTSGGAWETQYF.

The V gene is TRBV29-1, the J gene TRBJ2-5; no clear D. Trimming removed 5 bases from V and 0 bases from J, with 7 bases in between. The CDR3 totals 12 residues. CDR1 is SQVTM and CDR2 is ANQGSEA in the germline V gene. The CDR3 DNA is TGCAGCGTTCGACCGTACCAAGAGACCCAGTACTTC. Protein: CSVRPYQETQYF. The complete variable domain, with remaining parts taken from reference TRBV29-1 and TRBJ2-5, reads SAVISQKPSRDICQRGTSLTIQCQVDSQVTMMFWYRQQPGQSLTLIATANQGSEATYESGFVIDKFPISRPNLTFSTLTVSNMSPEDSSIYLCSVRPYQETQYFGPGTRLLVL.

This clonotype was observed a few times. This rearrangement joins TRBV6-5 to TRBJ1-1; D may be TRBD1 (5 bases). This CDR3 region has 14 residues. V was cut by 2 bases and J by 5 bases, with 12 bases left in between. Germline V gene sequence: CDR1 MNHEY, CDR2 SVGAGI. The CDR3 coding sequence is TGTGCCAGCAGTTACGGCGGGGGAAAGACTGAAGCTTTCTTT. Its translation: CASSYGGGKTEAFF.

This sequence joins TRBV2 and TRBJ1-2, with D uncertain. The CDR3 has 12 residues. The ends were cut back, 0 bases at V and 8 bases at J, with 7 bases in the middle. Germline-derived CDR1 and CDR2 are SNHLY and FYNNEI. Here the CDR3 reads CASSEAPRGYTF. Written as DNA, the CDR3 is TGTGCCAGCAGTGAAGCCCCCAGGGGCTACACCTTC. The whole variable domain, filled in from reference TRBV2 and TRBJ1-2, reads EPEVTQTPSHQVTQMGQEVILRCVPISNHLYFYWYRQILGQKVEFLVSFYNNEISEKSEIFDDQFSVERPDGSNFTLKIRSTKLEDSAMYFCASSEAPRGYTFGSGTRLTVV.

This clonotype has just a few counts. The chain is built from TRBV7-8 and TRBJ1-5; TRBD1 might be the D (5 bases). This CDR3 is built from 14 residues. Germline V CDR1 and CDR2: SGHVS, FQNEAQ. With 1 base removed from V and 6 bases from J, the gap between germline ends came to 10 bases. CDR3 protein: CASSLEGRAQPQHF. The CDR3 DNA is TGTGCCAGCAGCTTAGAGGGCAGGGCTCAGCCCCAGCATTTT. Full variable domain (rest looked up from reference TRBV7-8 and TRBJ1-5): GAGVSQSPRYKVAKRGQDVALRCDPISGHVSLFWYQQALGQGPEFLTYFQNEAQLDKSGLPSDRFFAERPEGSVSTLKIQRTQQEDSAVYLCASSLEGRAQPQHFGDGTRLSIL.

This clonotype was counted between two and nine times. This sequence joins TRBV7-9 and TRBJ1-5; D unclear. The germline CDR1 and CDR2 sequences are SEHNR and FQNEAQ (reference sequence). The V gene lost 5 bases and the J gene lost 5 bases, with 13 bases spanning the gap. The CDR3 loop spans 14 amino acids. The CDR3 reads CASSPVGGYQPQHF. The CDR3 DNA is TGTGCCAGCAGCCCAGTGGGAGGTTATCAGCCCCAGCATTTT.

This clonotype appeared a few times. This chain joins TRBV28 and TRBJ2-2; 7 nucleotides line up with TRBD1. This CDR3 comprises 15 residues. Germline CDR1 MDHEN, CDR2 SYDVKM. With V trimmed by 4 bases and J by 7 bases, 9 bases remained unmatched. The CDR3 loop is CASSSSDRKGGELFF. The CDR3 nucleotides read TGTGCCAGCAGTTCATCGGACAGGAAGGGCGGGGAGCTGTTTTTT.

The CDR3 DNA reads as TGCGCCAGCAGCCAAGATCCGAACACAGATACGCAGTATTTT. This codes for CASSQDPNTDTQYF. The chain carries TRBV4-3 and TRBJ2-3; no clear D gene. The CDR3 spans 14 residues. V lost 0 bases to trimming and J lost 2 bases, with 6 bases between them. CDR1 is LGHNA and CDR2 is YSLEER in the germline V gene.

The rearrangement links TRBV4-2 to TRBJ2-1; either TRBD1 or TRBD2 may supply D (6 bases each). With 4 bases removed from V and 5 bases from J, the gap between germline ends came to 12 bases. The CDR3 contains 14 residues. Germline V CDR1 and CDR2: LGHNA, YNFKEQ. The CDR3 protein is CASSRRRGDNEQFF. The CDR3 bases are TGTGCCAGCAGCCGCCGGAGGGGGGACAATGAGCAGTTCTTC.

The chain uses TRBV19 and TRBJ1-5; D remains unclear. Germline values: CDR1 LNHDA, CDR2 SQIVND (reference sequence). This CDR3 comprises 12 residues. V was cut by 7 bases and J by 8 bases, with 12 bases left in between. The CDR3 DNA reads TGTGCCAGTACTCTCGGACCGGAGCCCCAGCATTTT. Translated: CASTLGPEPQHF.

This clonotype was seen at least ten times. V is TRBV12-3 or TRBV12-4 and J is TRBJ2-5; no firm D call. The CDR3 extends over 13 amino acids. V lost 3 bases, J lost 2 bases, and 7 bases lay in between. CDR3 protein: CASSFADQETQYF. The CDR3 DNA reads TGTGCCAGCAGTTTTGCTGATCAAGAGACCCAGTACTTC.

This chain uses TRBV24-1 with TRBJ2-1; D may be TRBD1 (6 bases). This CDR3 has 18 residues. Trimming removed 5 bases from V and 4 bases from J, with 23 bases in between. Looked up from germline, CDR1 is KGHDR and CDR2 is SFDVKD. The CDR3, as DNA: TGTGCCACCAGTGCTCCCTCAAATCGGCCAGGGGCGTACAATGAGCAGTTCTTC. Amino acids: CATSAPSNRPGAYNEQFF.

The chain carries TRBV4-1 and TRBJ1-2, with D maybe TRBD1 (5 bases). The V gene lost 0 bases and the J gene lost 2 bases, with 13 bases spanning the gap. The CDR3 covers 16 residues. From germline, CDR1 is MGHRA and CDR2 YSYEKL. CDR3 amino acids: CASSQDLNRLNYGYTF. The CDR3 bases are TGCGCCAGCAGCCAAGATCTGAACAGGCTAAACTATGGCTACACCTTC.

This clonotype appeared a few times. The chain employs TRBV13 and TRBJ2-7; D remains unclear. The CDR3 sequence is 11 residues long. With 5 bases removed from V and 4 bases from J, the gap between germline ends came to 6 bases. CDR1 PRHDT and CDR2 FYEKMQ come from the germline V gene (reference sequence). CDR3 residues: CASSRVYEQYF. CDR3 in DNA: TGTGCCAGCAGCCGGGTTTACGAGCAGTACTTC. Supplemented by reference TRBV13 and TRBJ2-7, the full variable domain reads AAGVIQSPRHLIKEKRETATLKCYPIPRHDTVYWYQQGPGQDPQFLISFYEKMQSDKGSIPDRFSAQQFSDYHSELNMSSLELGDSALYFCASSRVYEQYFGPGTRLTVT.

This clonotype has a handful of counts. CDR3 in amino acids: CASTRQASTDTQYF. The DNA of the CDR3 is TGTGCCAGCACACGGCAGGCTAGCACAGATACGCAGTATTTT. This chain joins TRBV6-1 and TRBJ2-3; D not resolved. CDR1 is MNHNS, CDR2 SASEGT, per germline. The CDR3 runs to 14 residues. V lost 7 bases and J lost 0, with 11 bases in between.

This clonotype has only a few counts. The genes are TRBV24-1 and TRBJ2-5; the D call may be TRBD1 or TRBD2 (7 bases each). Germline V gene lookup returns CDR1 KGHDR and CDR2 SFDVKD. Trimming left V 4 bases short and J 4 bases short, with 12 bases between. The CDR3 is 14 residues long. CDR3 sequence reads: CATSETGRGETQYF. Written as DNA, the CDR3 is TGTGCCACCAGTGAGACAGGGAGGGGAGAGACCCAGTACTTC.

J is TRBJ1-1 and V is TRBV12-3 or TRBV12-4, with 8 bases lining up with TRBD1. This CDR3 region has 15 residues. V lost 4 bases and J lost 4; bases outside the gene matches: 8. CDR3 sequence reads: CASSSQGAVGTEAFF. CDR3 coding DNA: TGTGCCAGCAGTTCCCAGGGGGCCGTGGGCACTGAAGCTTTCTTT.

This clonotype was counted at least ten times. This chain joins TRBV5-1 and TRBJ2-1; 9 bases fit TRBD1. Germline V gene sequence: CDR1 SGHRS, CDR2 YFSETQ. CDR3 length equals 15 residues. V was clipped by 5 bases and J by 4 bases; unmatched bases: 7. For the CDR3, the DNA is TGCGCCAGCAGTCGGACAGGGGATAAATACAATGAGCAGTTCTTC. It is translated as CASSRTGDKYNEQFF. Looking up the rest from reference TRBV5-1 and TRBJ2-1 gives the full variable domain: KAGVTQTPRYLIKTRGQQVTLSCSPISGHRSVSWYQQTPGQGLQFLFEYFSETQRNKGNFPGRFSGRQFSNSRSEMNVSTLELGDSALYLCASSRTGDKYNEQFFGPGTRLTVL.

This clonotype was found a few times. The chain uses TRBV12-3 or TRBV12-4 and TRBJ2-1; no definite D call. V was trimmed by 5 bases and J by 10 bases, leaving 18 bases between them. This CDR3 is built from 14 residues. The CDR3 region has the DNA TGTGCCAGCAGTCCGAACCTCGACATTTTCGAGCAGTTCTTC. The encoded protein is CASSPNLDIFEQFF.

The V gene is TRBV6-5, the J gene TRBJ2-7; 8 bases match TRBD2. CDR3 length: 13 residues. Germline values: CDR1 MNHEY, CDR2 SVGAGI. Trimming at V came to 7 bases and at J to 4 bases, leaving 6 bases not matched to a gene. The CDR3 nucleotides are TGTGCCAGCACCCACAGCGGGGGATACGAGCAGTACTTC. It codes for CASTHSGGYEQYF.